Reported below is one T cell receptor beta chain. This clone has only a few counts. The antigen it recognizes is unknown. No much larger clone exists at a distance of one base, and base qualities are not known. The cohort was made up of approximately 670 healthy bone marrow donors. Cohort members were all nominally healthy when sampled, although unrecorded immune exposures were likely present. The donor was CMV seropositive and belonged to the group of 250 to 300 seropositive cohort members. A peripheral blood sample was provided by each donor, and peripheral blood mononuclear cells were used for TCR beta sequencing. The Qiagen DNeasy Blood Extraction Kit was used to extract genomic DNA from the blood cell samples. The sample comes from a study of cytomegalovirus exposure and HLA in healthy donors (dated by TCRdb to 2016 to 2017). As for the study more broadly: According to an earlier analysis of several hundred of the donors, about 190 million T cells yielded over 100 million unique TCR beta sequences and roughly 280 Gb of sequence data. Roughly 300 gigabases of sequencing data and tens of millions of unique TCR sequences made up an early release that covered approximately 620 HLA-typed donors. Among the roughly 410 genotyped donors, around 79% belonged to the genetic ancestry cluster associated with self-reported Caucasian donors. The study aimed to test whether signatures of past pathogen exposure could be identified by cataloging public T cell receptors. The study profiled the T cell repertoires of hundreds of subjects by immunosequencing and related them to cytomegalovirus serostatus. In addition to the first cohort of around 670 subjects, a separate validation cohort of approximately 120 different subjects was used. High-throughput TCR immunosequencing, statistical association of individual TCRs with disease status, and machine learning were combined to predict cytomegalovirus infection status. In a later analysis, previously published TCR beta repertoires from 550 to 750 donors were re-analyzed and high-resolution HLA genotyping was added so that TCR occurrence patterns could be studied. Rather than drawing on any new phenotypic data, the later analysis identified candidate immune exposures from TCR beta sequences and the way those sequences occurred across donors. In an earlier analysis of several hundred of the donors, high-throughput TCR beta sequencing was used to judge whether each TCR beta V gene segment behaved as functional or pseudogenic. Donor age, sex, ethnicity and CMV serostatus were compiled alongside the repertoire data. Genome-wide SNP genotypes for about 55% of the 666 donors were used in a later genetic analysis, which treated that subset as a discovery cohort. Every discovery cohort repertoire had been produced on one sequencing platform. HLA typing included class I and class II loci at four-digit resolution. The number of typed donors differed by locus: roughly 620-640 for A, B, C, DRB1 and DQB1; approximately 520 for DQA1; 606 for DPA1; and some 430 for DPB1. A handful of DR-DQ haplotypes were handled as single units for association and clustering because linkage in the cohort was strong. Among some 400 genotyped donors of the cohort, an average of around 220,000 unique TCR beta nucleotide sequences was sequenced per donor, of which about 20% were non-productive. Study-level results and caveats: Because counts were too low, about 15 rarely observed V segments, including chromosome 9 orphons, were left out of the earlier analysis of approximately 580 of the donors. V-gene and J-gene trimming of TCR beta chains was associated with a missense DCLRE1C variant in a later genetic analysis, and the association was replicated in an independent cohort. Several of the top co-occurrence clusters appeared to be linked to parvovirus B19, influenza, CMV and Epstein-Barr virus, according to a later analysis. Most CMV-associated TCR beta chains appeared to be HLA-restricted in a later analysis, and the HLA associations seemed to be driven largely by CMV exposure. HLA typing was unavailable for some donors at each locus, so association tests used only the typed subset. In a later analysis, HLA-associated TCR beta chains were found to be more clonally expanded and to have lower generation probabilities than equally common non-associated chains. In vitro tests confirmed that a few of the cytomegalovirus-associated TCR beta chains recognize cytomegalovirus antigens. The only immune exposure information available for the cohort was CMV serostatus. The cohort was sequenced for TCR beta chains only, and without alpha or paired-chain data the features that could be detected were limited. Sequencing depth was assumed to be roughly uniform across donors in the presence/absence analyses, though that assumption may not hold. In a later analysis, around 15,000 TCR beta sequences were associated with specific HLA alleles at a false discovery rate of 0.05. The classifier was reported to diagnose cytomegalovirus status with high specificity and sensitivity in both the original and validation cohorts. A further reported finding was that TCR beta sequences accurately predicted the HLA-A and HLA-B alleles for most subjects in the first cohort. The 87-base-pair reads could not distinguish some IMGT-functional V segments, including TRBV6-2 and TRBV6-3, so those segments were excluded. A group of highly shared sequence variants was considered likely to be a technical artifact of the sequencing pipeline. In a later genetic analysis, fewer N-insertions in productive TCRs were reported among donors in an Asian-associated ancestry cluster than the roughly 700-donor mean. When HLA alleles, especially DR and DQ, strongly co-occurred, attributing TCR associations to individual alleles was difficult. In a later analysis, TCR association rates were found to vary across HLA loci, with the most associated TCRs seen for DRB1 alleles and the fewest for HLA-C alleles. The study gave a list of more than 150 TCR beta chains associated with cytomegalovirus. An earlier analysis of several hundred of the donors showed that most TCR beta V segments appeared in productive rearrangements either about 90% or about 30% of the time, which broadly matched IMGT annotations. Linkage disequilibrium might explain the correlated functional status among segregating V segments, but an unknown experimental factor could not be excluded. Most TCR sequences were seen in very few donors, while some public TCRs were found in many individuals. According to the authors, the approach could potentially be generalized to other disease states and immunological phenotypes.

To prepare the library, the immunoSEQ multiplex PCR assay was applied. The multiplex PCR relied on a mix of 60 forward primers for TCR Vbeta segments and 13 reverse primers for TCR Jbeta segments. Amplification of the CDR3 region of rearranged TCR beta genes was performed with a multiplex PCR assay on genomic DNA. Amplified TCR beta libraries were sequenced as 87-base-pair reads on the Illumina HiSeq System. Turning to the authors' computational methods: A later analysis counted 65 million to 90 million unique TCR beta chains across the 650 to 700 repertoires, and around 9.9 million of these chains were shared by at least two donors. Raw reads were error-corrected and collapsed into unique sequences with a nearest-neighbor algorithm that merged closely related sequences to remove PCR and sequencing errors. V, D and J gene segments were assigned by aligning CDR3 sequences to IMGT reference sequences. For a sequence to be retained, at least a six-nucleotide match to both a V gene segment and a J gene segment was required. Rearrangements were called productive when the CDR3 lacked stop codons and stayed in frame with V and J; all others were non-productive. Following IMGT convention, CDR3 was defined as the stretch from the second conserved V-encoded cysteine to the conserved J-encoded phenylalanine. The earlier analysis of about 610 of the donors excluded any sequence lacking an unambiguous match to a single V gene segment. In an earlier analysis of approximately 590 of the donors, a V segment was called functional when productive rearrangements were above 56.7%, and segregating when the standard deviation between donors exceeded 5%. A statistical classification framework was built for diagnosing cytomegalovirus status from the catalog of TCR beta chain sequences. In a later analysis, V and J genes were assigned by comparing TCR nucleotide sequences against IMGT/GENE-DB human TR gene sequences. The TCRdist pipeline was used in a later analysis to assign CDR3 sequences and most-parsimonious VDJ recombination scenarios. In a later analysis, each TCR beta chain was defined by its CDR3 amino acid sequence together with its V-gene family, and reads without a unique V-gene family were excluded. In a later analysis, 500 to 700 highly shared, low-generation-probability nucleotide sequences were removed to address suspected cross-contamination and a sequencing artifact. In a later analysis, a clonal expansion index was calculated for each public chain from normalized within-repertoire ranks of inferred template counts. A later analysis computed generation probabilities with a VDJ recombination model fitted to out-of-frame rearrangements, and checked the results against IGoR. In a later analysis, hypergeometric tests were used to score TCR-TCR, TCR-HLA and TCR-CMV co-occurrence, with a repertoire-size bias correction applied to TCR pairs. False discovery rates were estimated in a later analysis by permuting HLA or CMV assignments 20 times. In a later analysis, co-occurring TCRs were grouped using DBSCAN, and TCRdist sequence similarity was added for clustering within HLA-allele-positive subsets. Repertoires with fewer than 30,000 or more than 120,000 public chains were left out of co-occurrence clustering, as were five repertoires with anomalous nucleotide sharing. TCRdb limited this immuneACCESS table to in-frame rearrangements with V and J called. A share of clones is missing; checked studies link under half to unresolved V genes, and the rest is unexplained. The V and J calls and clone size are taken from that table; D and trimming were inferred from the DNA. The sample table holds around 110,000 clones, of which around three quarters were seen once. The ten biggest clones cover approximately 4.5% of the sample.

The CDR3, from cysteine to phenylalanine, totals 15 residues. Of the read, only the CDR3 DNA is kept; its 45 bases are in frame from base 1. Trimming removed 0 bases from V and 6 bases from J, leaving 13 bases between the germline ends. Based on the germline V gene, the CDR1 and CDR2 sequences are LGHNT and FRNRAP. The sequence joins TRBV12-5 to TRBJ2-3; no D gene can be assigned with confidence. What was sequenced was PBMCs. The source of this sequence is a man aged 25 to 40 in good health and CMV-seropositive. The sequenced DNA: TGTGCTAGTGGTTTGGTATTGACGAGGCCCGATACGCAGTATTTT. This translates into CASGLVLTRPDTQYF.